This T cell receptor (beta chain) was captured by sequencing in a study of CD8 T cells in ankylosing spondylitis (dated by TCRdb to the late 2010s). About the investigation overall: To find TCR variants linked to disease, the study profiled T cell receptor beta repertoires in ankylosing spondylitis patients and healthy donors. In total, the full study cohort was made up of over a hundred healthy donors and some 26 ankylosing spondylitis patients. Samples of peripheral blood were taken, and for ankylosing spondylitis patients, synovial fluid was collected as well. What the study reported, not specific to this receptor: The disease-linked clones were reported to be significantly enriched in matched synovial fluid samples from ankylosing spondylitis patients. Blood from ankylosing spondylitis patients appeared to be characterized by a TCR beta motif composed of roughly eight highly homologous amino acid variants. The disease-linked clones had a CD8+ phenotype and were found at relatively low frequencies in peripheral blood. Some motif variants were previously reported in synovial fluid and blood of reactive arthritis patients, suggesting common disease-initiation mechanisms.

This clonotype was picked up many times. Which antigen it targets is not known. No much larger clonotype is one base removed from it; base qualities were not supplied. CDR1 and CDR2 are read off the germline V gene as MGHDK and SYGVNS. From its cysteine to its phenylalanine, the CDR3 spans 15 amino acids. The sequence is cut down to CDR3 DNA, 45 bases in frame from base 1. V is clipped by 3 bases and J by 8 bases, and the sequence between their germline boundaries is 16 bases long. The listed sequencing device is Illumina HiSeq 2500. TCR beta libraries were prepared by quantitative 5'-RACE with molecular barcodes. The paper's processing steps were these. Disease-linked TCR variants were identified with a new computational method built on a probabilistic model of VDJ rearrangement. The public sequencing data were trimmed at Q25 with fastp and processed into clonotypes with MiXCR by TCRdb, which kept only in-frame beta chains. Each record represents a unique CDR3 protein, reported with the most common genes and DNA among its rows. These V and J calls originate from TCRdb's pipeline instead of the authors' own analysis. For this sample the table gives fewer than 550,000 distinct CDR3 sequences, of which roughly 5% were detected only once. 3% to 4% of the sample is taken by the ten largest.

Here the chain combines TRBV25-1 and TRBJ2-2; the D gene cannot be resolved reliably. The source is a male donor with ankylosing spondylitis. Sequencing used blood, either unsorted or a sorted T cell fraction (not recorded which). At the DNA level, the sequence is TGTGCCAGCAGTGACTCCCAGACATCTGGGGGGGAGCTGTTTTTT. Its protein product is CASSDSQTSGGELFF.